This TCR delta chain was captured by sequencing in a study of γδ T cells in repeated Plasmodium falciparum infection. Study at large: Four controlled malaria infections with P. falciparum NF54 spanned 644 days. Sampling occurred at baseline, pre-infection for selected infections, and 21 days post-infection.

TCRdb reprocessed the multiplex PCR reads through CATT. The table records 50,000 or so delta-chain clones, less than 2% of them present only once. This clone was recorded a few times. This clone may be a read error of a much larger clone one base away. The specimen sequenced was gamma-delta T cells from blood. This clonotype was sampled from a pool of human donors (malaria-infected and uninfected, not separated).

CDR3 sequence: CACDTGLGGSWDTRQMFF. In DNA, the CDR3 is TGTGCCTGTGACACCGGACTGGGGGGGTCCTGGGACACCAGACAGATGTTTTTC. V gene TRDV2 combines with J gene TRDJ3; the match to TRDD3 covers 8 bases. No J segment appears in TCRdb, so it was assigned here by matching the sequence to germline. This CDR3 is built from 18 residues. Germline values: CDR1 GEAIGNYY, CDR2 EKD.